This TCR beta chain was recorded in a study of OX40 agonist ivuxolimab in advanced cancers. Overall study context: Ivuxolimab is an agonistic anti-OX40 (CD134) antibody, and patients were treated with it. Those treated in dose escalation had hepatocellular carcinoma, melanoma, renal cell cancer or head and neck cancer.

This table comes from immunoSEQ multiplex PCR, and its TCRdb copy is limited to in-frame clones, with some not included. The repertoire holds about 94,000 clones, around 87% seen once, with more than 0.25% in the top ten. V gave up 1 base and J gave up 4 bases, with 7 bases separating them. This CDR3 has 13 residues. Germline V gives CDR1 MNHEY, CDR2 SVGAGI. About this clone itself: The antigen remains unidentified.

General study findings and limits: Undetermined was the antigen specificity of the expanded peripheral T cells. More expanded clones were found, on average, in CD8+ than in CD4+ T cells.

The V gene is TRBV6-5, the J gene TRBJ1-1; D is ambiguous. Here the sequenced sample was CD4+ or CD8+ T cells sorted from blood, taken in a trial of the OX40 agonist ivuxolimab. This clonotype was sampled from an adult with an advanced solid tumor such as melanoma, head and neck, liver or kidney cancer. The CDR3 is CASSYWRGTEAFF. CDR3 nucleotide sequence: TGTGCCAGCAGTTACTGGCGGGGCACTGAAGCTTTCTTT.